These 10 T cell receptor beta chains were all obtained from the same sample, sequenced in a study of OX40 agonist ivuxolimab in advanced cancers. The method was immunoSEQ multiplex PCR; TCRdb's version includes in-frame clones alone and lacks a portion of them. The profile covers around 35,000 clones, with roughly 84% appearing a single time and around 10% taken by the ten largest. Sequences were derived from CD4+ or CD8+ T cells sorted from blood, sampled in a trial of the OX40 agonist ivuxolimab. All receptors come from an adult with an advanced solid tumor such as melanoma, head and neck, liver or kidney cancer.

This chain connects TRBV28 to TRBJ1-1; D is unclear. V gave up 3 bases and J gave up 5 bases, with 4 bases separating them. Germline V gene lookup returns CDR1 MDHEN and CDR2 SYDVKM. The CDR3 contains 11 residues. In DNA form, the CDR3 reads TGTGCCAGCAGTTTTTGGACTGAAGCTTTCTTT. Residues: CASSFWTEAFF.

This sequence joins TRBV5-1 and TRBJ2-1; D tentatively fits TRBD1 or TRBD2 (6 bases each). The CDR3 length is 13 residues. Looked up from germline, CDR1 is SGHRS and CDR2 is YFSETQ. V was pared by 5 bases and J by 7 bases, with 13 bases between. CDR3 DNA sequence: TGCGCCAGCAGGGGGCTAGGGGGGAATGAGCAGTTCTTC. Residues: CASRGLGGNEQFF.

The chain links TRBV19 to TRBJ2-2; 9 bases line up with TRBD1. This CDR3 has 18 amino acids. The germline CDR1 and CDR2 sequences are LNHDA and SQIVND (reference sequence). V was pared by 10 bases and J by 6 bases, with 21 bases of the junction left unmatched. CDR3 DNA sequence: TGTGCCATCTCGCCGGGCTCACCGGGACAGGGTCGGCCCGGGGAGCTGTTTTTT. Amino acids: CAISPGSPGQGRPGELFF.

The rearrangement uses TRBV18 and TRBJ1-3, with D possibly being TRBD1 (6 bases). Between the trimmed V and J ends, which lost 3 bases and 0 bases, there was a span of 12 bases. CDR3 length: 16 residues. Germline loops: CDR1 KGHSH, CDR2 LQKENI. CDR3 nucleotides: TGTGCCAGCTCACCGCCGACAGGCCTCTCTGGAAACACCATATATTTT. It is translated as CASSPPTGLSGNTIYF.

The CDR3 protein is CASSRGGLPGELFF. As DNA, the CDR3 is TGTGCCAGCAGCCGTGGGGGCCTTCCCGGGGAGCTGTTTTTT. The chain recombines TRBV11-3 with TRBJ2-2, with a weak D call TRBD1 (6 bases). The CDR3 sequence is 14 residues long. V was clipped by 5 bases and J by 6 bases, with 13 bases between them. Germline V gene data show CDR1 as SGHNT and CDR2 as YENEEA.

This clone was counted only a few times. This chain uses TRBV2 with TRBJ1-1, with D uncertain. Trimming removed 2 bases from V and 3 bases from J, with 10 bases in between. This CDR3 is 14 amino acids long. Germline lookup yields CDR1 SNHLY and CDR2 FYNNEI. CDR3: CASSEIGVDTEAFF. The CDR3 region has the DNA TGTGCCAGCAGTGAAATCGGGGTGGACACTGAAGCTTTCTTT.

The chain joins TRBV7-9 to TRBJ1-2; D is undetermined. V dropped 3 bases and J dropped 3 bases, with 14 bases sitting between them. The CDR3 runs to 15 residues. The germline gives CDR1 SEHNR, CDR2 FQNEAQ (reference sequence). This CDR3 is CASSFIFVGDYGYTF. The CDR3, as DNA: TGTGCCAGCAGCTTCATTTTCGTGGGCGACTATGGCTACACCTTC.

The V call is TRBV6-1, the J call TRBJ2-7; D is uncertain. Deletions cut 7 bases from V and 6 bases from J, with 13 bases between. The CDR3 is 12 residues long. Germline values: CDR1 MNHNS, CDR2 SASEGT. CDR3 loop: CASTTSVGEQYF. CDR3 coding DNA: TGTGCCAGCACCACTTCGGTCGGCGAGCAGTACTTC.

The rearrangement uses TRBV6-6 and TRBJ2-7, with D hard to call. The CDR3 extends over 13 amino acids. V lost 8 bases, J lost 0 bases, and 11 bases lay in between. CDR1 and CDR2 from the germline V gene are MNHNY and SVGAGI (reference sequence). The CDR3 loop reads CASSKGLSYEQYF. CDR3 sequence (DNA): TGTGCCAGCTCGAAAGGGCTCTCCTACGAGCAGTACTTC.

The chain uses TRBV6-6 and TRBJ2-1; D perhaps matches TRBD2 (6 bases). V lost 7 bases and J lost 2, with 9 bases in between. CDR3 length: 13 residues. Per germline, CDR1 MNHNY and CDR2 SVGAGI (reference sequence). The DNA of the CDR3 is TGTGCCAGCAAAAGGACTACCTACAATGAGCAGTTCTTC. Its translation is CASKRTTYNEQFF.